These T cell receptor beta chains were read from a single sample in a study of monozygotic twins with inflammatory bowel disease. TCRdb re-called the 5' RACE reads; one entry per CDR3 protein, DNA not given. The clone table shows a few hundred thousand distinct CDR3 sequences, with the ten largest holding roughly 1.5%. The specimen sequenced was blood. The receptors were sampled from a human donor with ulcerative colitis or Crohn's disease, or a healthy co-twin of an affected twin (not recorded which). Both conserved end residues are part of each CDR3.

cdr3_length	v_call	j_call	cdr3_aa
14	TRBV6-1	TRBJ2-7	CASRKYEVGYEQYF
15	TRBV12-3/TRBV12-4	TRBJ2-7	CASSFQDRGRYEQYF
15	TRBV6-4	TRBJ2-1	CASSGTSGGANEQFF
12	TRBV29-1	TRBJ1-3	CSGVYSGNTIYF
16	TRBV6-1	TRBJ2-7	CASTIQGRGRTYEQYF
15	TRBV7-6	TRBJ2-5	CASSRRGGYQETQYF
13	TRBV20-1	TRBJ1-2	CSAQTVDRVGYTF
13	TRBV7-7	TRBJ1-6	CASSPGANSPLHF
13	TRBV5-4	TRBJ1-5	CASSRGGLEPQHF
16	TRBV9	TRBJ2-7	CASSPQGFSRLSEQYF
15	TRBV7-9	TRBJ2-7	CASSFPRGEAYEQYF
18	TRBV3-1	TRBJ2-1	CASSQSGYWGGPYNEQFF
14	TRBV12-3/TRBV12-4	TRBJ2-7	CASSSQGEAYEQYF
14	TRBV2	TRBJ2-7	CASSEALYGGEQYF
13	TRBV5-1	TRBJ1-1	CASSLGVNTEAFF
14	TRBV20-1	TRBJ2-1	CSAGTGVSYNEQFF
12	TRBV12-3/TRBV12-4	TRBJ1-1	CASSRAGTEAFF
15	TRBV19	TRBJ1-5	CATLRGGYSNQPQHF
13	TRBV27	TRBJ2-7	CASSGLTGYEQYF
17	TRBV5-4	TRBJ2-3	CASSRPLAGGETDTQYF
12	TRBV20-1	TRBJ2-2	CSARRGAGELFF
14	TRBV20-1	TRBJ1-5	CSAPGSNSNQPQHF
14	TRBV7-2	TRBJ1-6	CASSSQGSNSPLHF
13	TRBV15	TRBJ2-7	CATSRERGNEQYF
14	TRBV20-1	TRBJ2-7	CSAALLAGAYEQYF
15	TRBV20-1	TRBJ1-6	CSAPRQGSKNSPLHF
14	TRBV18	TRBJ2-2	CASSSPANTGELFF